The TCR beta chain described here comes from a study of shared clonotypes between healthy human individuals. Study-wide results and caveats: Generally, estimated richness proved larger in naive subsets than it did in memory subsets.

In the naive CD8 group, cells lacked CD45RO and were positively selected for CCR7, so terminally differentiated effector memory CD45RA+ cells were left out. Germline V gives CDR1 LNHDA, CDR2 SQIVND (reference sequence). The CDR3 covers 14 residues. V lost 5 bases and J 2 bases, leaving 13 bases between the germline ends. Concerning this clone itself: Its target is unknown. The same CDR3 can be traced to other DNA sequences in this sample.

The table came from immunoSEQ multiplex PCR; TCRdb's copy has only in-frame clones and leaves some out. Of about 2.2 million clones detected, over 85% appear once; the ten largest clones hold about 1.6%. The clonotype originates from a man in his late teens or twenties in good health. Some clones in this sample may be carry-over from other donors' samples. Sequenced material: naive CD8+ T cells from PBMCs. This chain connects TRBV19 to TRBJ2-7; tentatively, D is TRBD1 (6 bases). The chain's CDR3 is CASSPGTLTYEQYF. The CDR3 nucleotides read TGTGCCAGTAGTCCCGGGACACTAACCTACGAGCAGTACTTC.